The next 21 T cell receptor beta chains were all read from a single sample in a study of blood T cell repertoires in COVID-19. TCRdb keeps only in-frame clones here, not all; method: immunoSEQ multiplex PCR. The table shows a few hundred thousand clones, with less than 90% occurring only once. The sequenced material came from peripheral blood. The receptor source for this set is a man aged 30 to 39 with active or convalescent COVID-19.

The chain couples TRBV13 to TRBJ2-1; maybe TRBD2 (5 bases). V lost 3 bases, J lost 8 bases, and 11 bases lay in between. The CDR3 extends over 13 amino acids. Germline-derived CDR1 and CDR2 are PRHDT and FYEKMQ (reference sequence). The CDR3 reads CASSLRVGDEQFF. The CDR3 nucleotides are TGTGCCAGCAGCTTGAGGGTTGGCGATGAGCAGTTCTTC.

This rearrangement joins TRBV18 to TRBJ2-2; perhaps TRBD1 as D (6 bases). CDR1 and CDR2 from the germline V gene are KGHSH and LQKENI. The CDR3 consists of 14 residues. Trimming stripped 2 bases from V and 3 bases from J, with 7 bases between. The CDR3 DNA sequence: TGTGCCAGCTCACCATCAGGGGACACCGGGGAGCTGTTTTTT. Protein sequence: CASSPSGDTGELFF.

The CDR3 DNA is TGTGCCAGCAGCTCGAACCTGCTGACAGGGGAAGGAGAGACCCAGTACTTC. This encodes CASSSNLLTGEGETQYF. The chain links TRBV7-8 to TRBJ2-5; 8 bases map to TRBD1. The ends lost 4 bases at V and 4 bases at J; junction bases unmatched: 14. Germline V CDR1 and CDR2: SGHVS, FQNEAQ. This CDR3 comprises 17 residues.

The chain recombines TRBV30 with TRBJ1-2; D may be TRBD1 (5 bases). The CDR3 length is 14 residues. CDR1 is GTSNPN and CDR2 is SVGIG in the germline V gene (reference sequence). V was clipped by 2 bases and J by 8 bases, with 18 bases between them. CDR3 bases: TGTGCCTGGAGTATGGGCGGGGCCATGGGCGGCTACACCTTC. Residues: CAWSMGGAMGGYTF.

The CDR3 reads CASSLWGSGAIQYF. The CDR3 DNA is TGTGCCAGCAGTTTATGGGGCAGTGGTGCCATTCAGTACTTC. V usage is TRBV28 and J usage is TRBJ2-4, with no clear D. The CDR3 has 14 residues. The V end was cut by 0 bases, the J end by 9 bases, with 12 bases between. Germline V gene data show CDR1 as MDHEN and CDR2 as SYDVKM. Variable domain in full (rest from reference TRBV28 and TRBJ2-4): DVKVTQSSRYLVKRTGEKVFLECVQDMDHENMFWYRQDPGLGLRLIYFSYDVKMKEKGDIPEGYSVSREKKERFSLILESASTNQTSMYLCASSLWGSGAIQYFGAGTRLSVL.

The chain joins TRBV21-1 to TRBJ2-2; the table's D call TRBD2 went unverified against the DNA. TRBV21-1 is described as a pseudogene. This CDR3 is 20 amino acids long. The CDR3 DNA sequence: TGTGCCAGCAGCAAAGTCTGGCTTTCGCGGGCTTCGACCCACACCGGGGAGCTGTTTTTT. As protein: CASSKVWLSRASTHTGELFF.

Only a few counts were recorded for this clone. The CDR3 DNA sequence: TGTGCCATCAGTGACCGTAATCAGCCCCAGCATTTT. Its translation: CAISDRNQPQHF. J is TRBJ1-5 and V is TRBV10-3; D is unresolved. The CDR3 spans 12 residues. The V gene's germline CDR1 is ENHRY and CDR2 SYGVKD. V lost 3 bases and J 4 bases, leaving 4 bases between the germline ends.

V usage is TRBV3-1 (or the pseudogene TRBV3-2) and J usage is TRBJ2-7; 10 positions agree with TRBD2. Germline CDR1 and CDR2: LGHDT and YNNKEL (reference sequence). The CDR3 sequence is 19 residues long. Unmatched junction bases numbered 15, after V lost 1 base and J lost 3 bases. Here the CDR3 reads CASSQVGDSGRPMDYEQYF. The CDR3, as DNA: TGTGCCAGCAGCCAAGTAGGCGATAGCGGGAGGCCCATGGACTACGAGCAGTACTTC.

Written as DNA, the CDR3 is TGTGCCAGCAGTTACCCAGGGTCTGGAAACACCATATATTTT. This translates into CASSYPGSGNTIYF. This chain uses TRBV6-6 with TRBJ1-3; D possibly corresponds to TRBD1 (5 bases). Germline lookup yields CDR1 MNHNY and CDR2 SVGAGI (reference sequence). The CDR3 is made up of 14 amino acids. The V and J ends lost 2 bases and 1 base respectively, with 6 bases between them.

The CDR3 region is CASSRGQADEQFF. In nucleotides, the CDR3 is TGTGCCAGCTCACGTGGACAGGCGGATGAGCAGTTCTTC. V and J are TRBV18 and TRBJ2-1, with 7 bases lining up with TRBD1. The V gene end was trimmed by 4 bases and the J gene end by 8 bases; junction bases not matched to a gene: 5. There are 13 residues in the CDR3. From germline, CDR1 is KGHSH and CDR2 LQKENI.

This clone showed up just once. The chain uses TRBV6-5 and TRBJ1-5; D call uncertain. The germline V gene has CDR1 MNHEY and CDR2 SVGAGI. There are 15 residues in the CDR3. Trimming stripped 6 bases from V and 7 bases from J, with 19 bases between. The CDR3 bases are TGTGCCAGCAGACGAGACGAGGGAGTAGGGCAGCCCCAGCATTTT. Encoded protein: CASRRDEGVGQPQHF.

The V and J genes are TRBV4-2 and TRBJ2-1; D might be TRBD1 (7 bases). The ends were cut back, 0 bases at V and 9 bases at J, with 9 bases in the middle. This CDR3 contains 13 residues. CDR1 is LGHNA, CDR2 YNFKEQ, per germline. CDR3 DNA: TGTGCCAGCAGCCAAGATCAGGGGGGTGAGCAGTTCTTC. Its protein product is CASSQDQGGEQFF.

In its sample, this clone was seen a few times. The chain has TRBV9 and TRBJ1-6, with no clear D. This CDR3 region has 15 residues. Germline lookup yields CDR1 SGDLS and CDR2 YYNGEE. V was pared by 3 bases and J by 6 bases, with 13 bases between. The CDR3 coding sequence is TGTGCCAGCAGCGGTCCCGAGGGTTTTAATTCACCCCTCCACTTT. Its translation is CASSGPEGFNSPLHF.

The J gene is TRBJ2-2, the V gene TRBV19; the D gene is possibly TRBD2 (5 bases). Germline CDR1 and CDR2: LNHDA and SQIVND (reference sequence). The CDR3 runs to 15 residues. Trimming removed 7 bases at V and 8 bases at J, with 20 bases between. CDR3 sequence reads: CASKPFKQTGGELFF. For the CDR3, the DNA is TGTGCCAGTAAACCCTTTAAGCAAACGGGAGGGGAGCTGTTTTTT. The full variable domain, rest sourced from reference TRBV19 and TRBJ2-2, is DGGITQSPKYLFRKEGQNVTLSCEQNLNHDAMYWYRQDPGQGLRLIYYSQIVNDFQKGDIAEGYSVSREKKESFPLTVTSAQKNPTAFYLCASKPFKQTGGELFFGEGSRLTVL.

The chain carries TRBV4-3 and TRBJ2-7; D remains unclear. V was clipped by 2 bases and J by 4 bases, with 9 bases between them. In germline, CDR1 is LGHNA, CDR2 YSLEER. This CDR3 region has 13 residues. The chain's CDR3 is CASSQPTEYEQYF. The CDR3 DNA is TGCGCCAGCAGCCAACCGACGGAGTACGAGCAGTACTTC.

The V gene is TRBV27, the J gene TRBJ1-3, with 8 bases aligning to TRBD1. The V gene's germline CDR1 is MNHEY and CDR2 SMNVEV (reference sequence). Trimming removed 5 bases from V and 8 bases from J; junction bases left unmatched: 17. There are 17 residues in the CDR3. CDR3 amino acids: CASSISAGLQGGHTIYF. CDR3 DNA sequence: TGTGCCAGCAGTATCTCGGCGGGGCTACAGGGGGGACACACCATATATTTT.

For the CDR3, the DNA is TGTGCCAGCAGTGAAGCGCTTCAGGCTACCTATAATTCACCCCTCCACTTT. It codes for CASSEALQATYNSPLHF. The chain uses TRBV6-1 and TRBJ1-6; D is uncertain. CDR1 and CDR2 (germline): MNHNS, SASEGT. The length of the CDR3 is 17 residues. V was clipped by 0 bases and J by 2 bases, with 11 bases between them.

This rearrangement joins TRBV19 to TRBJ1-5, with no clear D. CDR1 and CDR2 (germline): LNHDA, SQIVND (reference sequence). The CDR3 runs to 17 residues. V was cut by 0 bases and J by 2 bases, with 14 bases left in between. The CDR3 DNA is TGTGCCAGTAGTATAGAACTCCGGGTCCTGGGCAATCAGCCCCAGCATTTT. Amino acids: CASSIELRVLGNQPQHF.

The chain joins TRBV28 to TRBJ2-5; possible D gene TRBD1, 5 bases. V lost 7 bases, J lost 13 bases, and 19 bases lay in between. The CDR3 is 12 residues long. From germline, CDR1 is MDHEN and CDR2 SYDVKM. The CDR3 is CASTPSQGPWYF. The CDR3 DNA reads TGTGCCAGCACTCCCAGTCAGGGCCCGTGGTACTTC.

The chain carries TRBV27 and TRBJ2-1; 10 nucleotides agree with TRBD2. This CDR3 is 14 amino acids long. V was pared by 5 bases and J by 6 bases, with 4 bases of the junction left unmatched. CDR1 and CDR2 (germline): MNHEY, SMNVEV (reference sequence). The CDR3 is CASSILAGANEQFF. The CDR3 region has the DNA TGTGCCAGCAGTATTCTAGCGGGAGCCAATGAGCAGTTCTTC.

The V and J genes are TRBV6-5 and TRBJ2-7; 8 bases line up with TRBD1. CDR1 and CDR2 (germline): MNHEY, SVGAGI. This CDR3 has 14 amino acids. J lost 4 bases, V lost 7 bases, and 9 bases had no gene match. CDR3 sequence (DNA): TGTGCCAGCACCCATGCAGGGGGCGATTACGAGCAGTACTTC. Its translation is CASTHAGGDYEQYF.